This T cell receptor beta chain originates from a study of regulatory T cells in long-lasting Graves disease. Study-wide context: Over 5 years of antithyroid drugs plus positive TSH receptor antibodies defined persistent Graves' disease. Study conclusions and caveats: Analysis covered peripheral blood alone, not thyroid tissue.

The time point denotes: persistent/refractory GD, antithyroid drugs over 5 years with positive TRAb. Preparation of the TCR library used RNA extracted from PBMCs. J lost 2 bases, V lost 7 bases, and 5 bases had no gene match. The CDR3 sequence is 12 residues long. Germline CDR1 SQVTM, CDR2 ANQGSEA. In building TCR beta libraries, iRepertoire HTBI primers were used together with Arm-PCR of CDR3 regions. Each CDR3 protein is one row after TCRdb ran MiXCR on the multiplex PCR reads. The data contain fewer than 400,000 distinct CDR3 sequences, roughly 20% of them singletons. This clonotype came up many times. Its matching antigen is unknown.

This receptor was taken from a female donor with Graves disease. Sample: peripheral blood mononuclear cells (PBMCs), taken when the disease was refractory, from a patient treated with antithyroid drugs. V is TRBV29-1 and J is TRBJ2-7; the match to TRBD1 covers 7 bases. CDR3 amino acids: CSATGQAYEQYF. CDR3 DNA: TGCAGCGCCACTGGACAGGCCTACGAGCAGTACTTC.